These T cell receptor beta chains were read from a single sample in a study of OX40 agonist ivuxolimab in advanced cancers. Assay: immunoSEQ multiplex PCR; the TCRdb copy retains only in-frame clones and omits some. The sample carries some 21,000 clones, approximately 77% recorded once. Here the sequenced sample was CD4+ or CD8+ T cells sorted from blood, taken in a trial of the OX40 agonist ivuxolimab. Every receptor here comes from an adult with an advanced solid tumor such as melanoma, head and neck, liver or kidney cancer. Both conserved end residues are part of each CDR3. The D gene is left open where the match is weak. Some rows mark clone size as missing; the rest say once, few, many or name a class of expanded clone.

v_call	clone_size	j_call	cdr3_length	d_call	cdr3_aa	cdr3_nt
TRBV4-3	-	TRBJ2-1	17	TRBD2	CASSQVGLAGVDNEQFF	TGCGCCAGCAGCCAAGTCGGGCTAGCGGGAGTCGACAATGAGCAGTTCTTC
TRBV2	few	TRBJ2-3	16	-	CASSLARGKGTDTQYF	TGTGCCAGCAGTTTAGCCAGGGGAAAGGGCACAGATACGCAGTATTTT
TRBV27	medium-sized	TRBJ1-1	14	-	CASSEGLQNTEAFF	TGTGCCAGCAGTGAGGGACTGCAGAACACTGAAGCTTTCTTT
TRBV4-1	-	TRBJ2-7	14	TRBD2	CASSQEGLAETRYF	TGCGCCAGCAGCCAGGAGGGACTAGCGGAAACCAGGTACTTC
TRBV6-5	-	TRBJ1-2	14	TRBD1	CASSYDGTVLGYTF	TGTGCCAGCAGTTACGACGGGACAGTTCTTGGCTACACCTTC
TRBV4-1	-	TRBJ2-1	15	-	CASSGGQTSYNEQFF	TGCGCCAGCAGCGGCGGACAGACCTCCTACAATGAGCAGTTCTTC
TRBV28	-	TRBJ1-1	15	TRBD1	CASSLTRGLLNEAFF	TGTGCCAGCAGTTTAACCAGGGGGCTCTTGAATGAAGCTTTCTTT
TRBV5-4	few	TRBJ1-1	14	TRBD1	CAFRPGQGSPEAFF	TGTGCCTTCCGACCCGGACAGGGCTCGCCTGAAGCTTTCTTT
TRBV7-2	-	TRBJ1-1	14	-	CASSLAGARTEAFF	TGTGCCAGCAGCTTAGCGGGGGCACGGACTGAAGCTTTCTTT
TRBV7-2	-	TRBJ2-7	16	-	CASSLKPLAGPYEQYF	TGTGCCAGCAGCTTAAAACCCCTTGCGGGACCCTACGAGCAGTACTTC